The 18 T cell receptor beta chains in this list originate from one sample, sequenced in a study of blood T cell repertoires in COVID-19. Clones were sequenced by immunoSEQ multiplex PCR, and TCRdb holds only the in-frame ones, with some missing. The sample has 150,000 to 200,000 clones; more than 80% are singletons. The sequenced sample consisted of peripheral blood. These TCRs come from an older woman with COVID-19, enrolled during active disease.

The chain has TRBV9 and TRBJ2-1, with D uncertain. Germline V gene sequence: CDR1 SGDLS, CDR2 YYNGEE. Trimming pared 0 bases from V and 3 bases from J, leaving 10 bases between. The CDR3 covers 15 residues. CDR3 nucleotides: TGTGCCAGCAGCGTAGCTGGCCGTTACTACAATGAGCAGTTCTTC. It codes for CASSVAGRYYNEQFF.

The CDR3 is CASSYSGQDNQPQHF. Written as DNA, the CDR3 is TGTGCCAGCAGTTACTCGGGTCAGGACAATCAGCCCCAGCATTTT. The gene calls are TRBV6-2 or TRBV6-3 and TRBJ1-5; D is unclear. The CDR3 runs to 15 residues. From germline, CDR1 is MNHEY and CDR2 SVGEGT. The V gene lost 0 bases and the J gene lost 3 bases, with 9 bases spanning the gap.

The genes are TRBV5-1 and TRBJ2-7; 8 bases fit TRBD2. CDR1 SGHRS and CDR2 YFSETQ come from the germline V gene. J gave up 0 bases and V 2 bases, and 10 bases lay outside the gene matches. The CDR3 covers 17 residues. CDR3 sequence (DNA): TGCGCCAGCAGCTTTAAAAACGAGCGGGGGCACTCCTACGAGCAGTACTTC. Translating it yields CASSFKNERGHSYEQYF.

The rearrangement links TRBV18 to TRBJ2-7; 12 bases fit TRBD1. The V gene end was trimmed by 3 bases and the J gene end by 9 bases; junction bases not matched to a gene: 12. The V gene's germline CDR1 is KGHSH and CDR2 LQKENI. The CDR3 loop spans 16 amino acids. CDR3: CASSPLPGQGAFGQYF. In DNA form, the CDR3 reads TGTGCCAGCTCACCGCTACCGGGACAGGGGGCGTTCGGGCAGTACTTC.

This chain joins TRBV4-3 and TRBJ1-2, with D unresolved. This CDR3 is built from 15 residues. V was pared by 1 base and J by 1 base, with 10 bases between. The V gene's germline CDR1 is LGHNA and CDR2 YSLEER. CDR3 sequence (DNA): TGCGCCAGCAGCCAAGCCTACCGGGTTAACTATGGCTACACCTTC. The encoded protein is CASSQAYRVNYGYTF.

The genes are TRBV4-3 and TRBJ1-2, with no clear D. V was clipped by 3 bases and J by 13 bases, with 24 bases between them. The germline V gene has CDR1 LGHNA and CDR2 YSLEER. The CDR3 totals 15 residues. The CDR3 DNA reads TGCGCCAGCAGCCAGTCGGCAGCCGATATCTCCGCGGTCACCTTC. This codes for CASSQSAADISAVTF.

This clone was picked up one time. The chain is built from TRBV6-5 and TRBJ1-3; D gene uncertain. Trimming took off 7 bases at V and 4 bases at J, with 11 bases between the two ends. The germline CDR1 and CDR2 sequences are MNHEY and SVGAGI. CDR3 size: 13 residues. In DNA, the CDR3 is TGTGCCAGCAAATTTGGGCAAGGAAACACCATATATTTT. Amino acid sequence: CASKFGQGNTIYF.

The DNA of the CDR3 is TGTGCCAGCTCGGACGGGGGGGGCTACGAGCAGTACTTC. As protein: CASSDGGGYEQYF. This chain links TRBV18 with TRBJ2-7, with 8 bases fitting TRBD2. Germline V gene lookup returns CDR1 KGHSH and CDR2 LQKENI. This CDR3 comprises 13 residues. V dropped 6 bases and J dropped 3; count of bases not matched to a gene: 4.

The gene calls are TRBV7-9 and TRBJ2-2; D remains ambiguous. V lost 7 bases to trimming and J lost 8 bases, with 14 bases between them. CDR1 is SEHNR and CDR2 is FQNEAQ in the germline V gene (reference sequence). This CDR3 region has 13 residues. The CDR3, as DNA: TGTGCCAGCAAAGCCACCGAAGTTGGGGAGCTGTTTTTT. It codes for CASKATEVGELFF.

CDR3 nucleotide sequence: TGTGCCAGTGGCTGGGGCGGTAGCTCCTACGAGCAGTACTTC. Protein product: CASGWGGSSYEQYF. The chain carries TRBV19 and TRBJ2-7; tentatively, D is TRBD1 (5 bases). The CDR3 has 14 residues. The germline V gene encodes CDR1 LNHDA and CDR2 SQIVND (reference sequence). The germline V and J ends were trimmed by 8 bases and 0 bases, with 14 bases remaining between them.

V gene TRBV9 combines with J gene TRBJ1-1; D may be TRBD1 (5 bases). V was clipped by 3 bases and J by 3 bases, with 15 bases between them. The CDR3 length is 15 residues. CDR1 and CDR2 from the germline V gene are SGDLS and YYNGEE. The CDR3 DNA reads TGTGCCAGCAGCGCCCAAACGGGGGGGGACACTGAAGCTTTCTTT. Protein: CASSAQTGGDTEAFF.

The chain links TRBV4-2 to TRBJ1-2; D not certain. V lost 0 bases and J lost 0, with 5 bases in between. This CDR3 comprises 14 residues. The germline gives CDR1 LGHNA, CDR2 YNFKEQ. Here the CDR3 DNA reads TGTGCCAGCAGCCAAGACGTGTCTAACTATGGCTACACCTTC. Translation: CASSQDVSNYGYTF.

The J gene is TRBJ1-5, the V gene TRBV15; D may be TRBD1 (6 bases). The CDR3 runs to 14 residues. Deletions cut 4 bases from V and 5 bases from J, with 12 bases between. The V gene's germline CDR1 is LNHNV and CDR2 YYDKDF (reference sequence). As DNA, the CDR3 is TGTGCCACCAGCACCCGGGACACCTATCAGCCCCAGCATTTT. Amino acids: CATSTRDTYQPQHF. Full variable domain (remainder filled in from reference TRBV15 and TRBJ1-5): DAMVIQNPRYQVTQFGKPVTLSCSQTLNHNVMYWYQQKSSQAPKLLFHYYDKDFNNEADTPDNFQSRRPNTSFCFLDIRSPGLGDTAMYLCATSTRDTYQPQHFGDGTRLSIL.

Notes on this clone: The germline gene is not matched at one end of the junction; a read error may be the cause. V gene TRBV5-4 combines with J gene TRBJ1-1; D is uncertain. Looked up from germline, CDR1 is SGHNT and CDR2 is YYREEE (reference sequence). This CDR3 is built from 14 residues. As DNA, the CDR3 is TGTGCCAGCAGCCACCCCGGAGGGAACTCTGAAGCTTTCTTT. Encoded protein: CASSHPGGNSEAFF.

The chain couples TRBV7-9 to TRBJ1-2, with 7 bases aligning to TRBD1. This CDR3 is built from 14 residues. Germline-derived CDR1 and CDR2 are SEHNR and FQNEAQ (reference sequence). The trim removed 6 bases at V and 2 bases at J, leaving 6 bases unmatched. This CDR3 reads CASRKAGGNYGYTF. For the CDR3, the DNA is TGTGCCAGCAGAAAAGCAGGGGGAAACTATGGCTACACCTTC.

J is TRBJ1-6 and V is TRBV14, with 10 bases aligning to TRBD1. V lost 4 bases to trimming and J lost 10 bases; unmatched junction nucleotides: 4. Germline CDR1 is SGHDN and CDR2 is FVKESK. CDR3 size: 14 residues. The CDR3 is CASSLTGGLSPLHF. The CDR3 DNA follows: TGTGCCAGCAGCCTGACAGGGGGCTTATCACCCCTCCACTTT.

This rearrangement joins TRBV6-2 or TRBV6-3 to TRBJ2-7, with D hard to call. The V end was cut by 5 bases, the J end by 5 bases, with 7 bases between. Per the germline V gene, CDR1 is MNHEY and CDR2 is SVGEGT. The CDR3 sequence is 11 residues long. The CDR3: CASSRRDEQYF. The DNA of the CDR3 is TGTGCCAGCAGTCGCCGGGACGAGCAGTACTTC.

The chain uses TRBV3-1 (or the pseudogene TRBV3-2) and TRBJ1-5, with 10 bases fitting TRBD1. This CDR3 spans 15 amino acids. The germline CDR1 and CDR2 sequences are LGHDT and YNNKEL (reference sequence). V trimming: 4 bases; J trimming: 7 bases; junction bases outside the gene matches: 7. This CDR3 is CASSLGQGEKQPQHF. CDR3 DNA: TGTGCCAGCAGCCTCGGACAGGGGGAAAAACAGCCCCAGCATTTT.